The entry that follows covers one TCR beta chain sequence. The sample originates from a study of patients and donors after allogeneic stem cell transplantation. The CDR3 contains 13 residues. Trimming left V 7 bases short and J 1 base short, with 10 bases between. Looked up from germline, CDR1 is LGHNT and CDR2 is FRNRAP. TCRdb reanalysed the RT-PCR reads using MiXCR and keeps one entry per CDR3 protein. The data hold hundreds of thousands of distinct CDR3 sequences, with 16% observed a single time. The sample was blood, either unsorted or a sorted T cell fraction (not recorded which). J is TRBJ2-5 and V is TRBV12-5; no clear D. The receptor's source is a human donor who was either an allogeneic HSCT recipient or a stem cell or donor lymphocyte infusion donor (not recorded which). It is not recorded whose cells these are; they may come from a transplant donor. CDR3 bases: TGTGCTAGTGTGCCGGGTCTCCAAGAGACCCAGTACTTC. As protein: CASVPGLQETQYF.